A single sample gave rise to the 27 T cell receptor beta chains below, sequenced in a study of response to subunit inactivated influenza vaccine. TCRdb called the RT-PCR reads again in MiXCR, with one record for every CDR3 protein. The sample has about 540,000 distinct CDR3 sequences; roughly a quarter are singletons. The same data also contributed to another study, on T cells expressing NK-cell markers. That report adds: 5'RACE template switching built TCR beta cDNA with unique molecular identifiers.

Here the sequenced sample was CD4+ T cells sorted from PBMCs, taken roughly 12 days after vaccination. The receptors were sampled from a man aged 45-65 years who received an inactivated influenza vaccine.

CDR3 sequence (DNA): TGCAGTGCCAGGAGTAGTGGAACCGGGGAGCTGTTTTTT. Its protein is CSARSSGTGELFF. This rearrangement joins TRBV20-1 to TRBJ2-2; D unresolved. Germline CDR1 reads DFQATT; CDR2 reads SNEGSKA (reference sequence). Trimming took 6 bases from V and 5 from J, leaving 13 bases between them. CDR3 length: 13 amino acids.

The chain uses TRBV5-1 and TRBJ2-1; TRBD1 matches at 9 bases. J gave up 6 bases and V 0 bases, and 4 bases lay outside the gene matches. This CDR3 is 15 amino acids long. CDR1 is SGHRS and CDR2 is YFSETQ in the germline V gene. This CDR3 reads CASSLGQGGRNEQFF. Here the CDR3 DNA reads TGCGCCAGCAGCTTGGGACAGGGGGGTCGCAATGAGCAGTTCTTC.

This clonotype was observed a handful of times. The rearrangement links TRBV12-3 or TRBV12-4 to TRBJ1-5, with D possibly matching TRBD1 (6 bases). The V gene lost 3 bases and the J gene lost 1 base, with 10 bases spanning the gap. The CDR3 spans 15 residues. The CDR3 DNA sequence: TGTGCCAGCAGTTTCCAGGGGAGGAGCAATCAGCCCCAGCATTTT. Translation gives CASSFQGRSNQPQHF.

In this sample, this clonotype turned up a few times. The V call is TRBV20-1, the J call TRBJ2-2; 7 positions agree with TRBD2. This CDR3 region has 15 residues. The V and J ends lost 1 base and 0 bases, in that order; junction bases with no gene match: 2. CDR1 DFQATT and CDR2 SNEGSKA come from the germline V gene (reference sequence). In DNA, the CDR3 is TGCAGTGCTAGAGCCGGGGGGACGAACACCGGGGAGCTGTTTTTT. Translating gives CSARAGGTNTGELFF.

This chain uses TRBV5-1 with TRBJ2-2, with TRBD1 as a possible D gene (5 bases). The ends were cut back, 0 bases at V and 1 base at J, with 19 bases in the middle. Germline CDR1 SGHRS, CDR2 YFSETQ. The CDR3 runs 19 residues. CDR3 DNA: TGCGCCAGCAGCTTGGCCAGGGCACGCAGGAGAGAGAACACCGGGGAGCTGTTTTTT. It is translated as CASSLARARRRENTGELFF.

The V and J genes are TRBV28 and TRBJ1-2; D not certain. The CDR3 length is 11 residues. The ends were cut back, 7 bases at V and 8 bases at J, with 11 bases in the middle. The germline V gene encodes CDR1 MDHEN and CDR2 SYDVKM. The CDR3 here is CASTNYRGYTF. CDR3 sequence (DNA): TGTGCCAGCACCAACTACCGCGGCTACACCTTC.

The CDR3 sequence is CASSLRDTSNYGYTF. CDR3 nucleotide sequence: TGTGCCAGCAGCTTGCGGGACACCTCTAACTATGGCTACACCTTC. The chain joins TRBV5-6 to TRBJ1-2, with a possible D match to TRBD1 (6 bases). CDR3 length: 15 residues. V lost 1 base and J 0 bases, leaving 10 bases between the germline ends. Per germline, CDR1 SGHDT and CDR2 YYEEEE.

This clonotype was detected a few times. This rearrangement joins TRBV29-1 to TRBJ2-7, with D possibly being TRBD1 (6 bases). The V and J ends lost 2 bases and 5 bases respectively, with 10 bases between them. Germline V lookup: CDR1 SQVTM, CDR2 ANQGSEA. This CDR3 spans 12 amino acids. The CDR3 sequence: CSVESDRNEQYF. DNA for the CDR3: TGCAGCGTTGAATCGGACAGAAACGAGCAGTACTTC.

This clonotype came up many times. V gene TRBV12-3 or TRBV12-4 combines with J gene TRBJ2-1; 10 bases fit TRBD2. Losses at the gene ends were 3 bases for V and 2 bases for J; bases not matched to a gene: 1. The CDR3 covers 15 residues. The CDR3 region is CASSFSGGAYNEQFF. DNA for the CDR3: TGTGCCAGCAGTTTCAGCGGGGGGGCCTACAATGAGCAGTTCTTC.

Many counts were recorded for this clonotype. The V call is TRBV10-3, the J call TRBJ2-7; no clear D. The CDR3 has 16 amino acids. The V end lost 2 bases, the J end lost 1 base, and 15 bases lay between the germline ends. Looked up from germline, CDR1 is ENHRY and CDR2 is SYGVKD. CDR3 loop: CAISERSGSRSYEQYF. CDR3 nucleotide sequence: TGTGCCATCAGTGAGCGGTCAGGTTCCAGATCCTACGAGCAGTACTTC.

This clonotype was seen a handful of times. The rearrangement links TRBV12-3 or TRBV12-4 to TRBJ1-1, with 7 bases identical to TRBD1. V gave up 5 bases and J gave up 10 bases; unmatched junction bases: 7. This CDR3 spans 12 amino acids. The CDR3 DNA follows: TGTGCCAGCAGTACCACAGGGGTTCGAGCTTTCTTT. The encoded protein is CASSTTGVRAFF.

This clonotype was seen a handful of times. In DNA, the CDR3 is TGCGCCAGCAGCTCGACAGAAAACACTGAAGCTTTCTTT. Protein: CASSSTENTEAFF. This chain uses TRBV5-1 with TRBJ1-1; tentatively, D is TRBD1 (5 bases). This CDR3 has 13 amino acids. V was shortened by 3 bases and J by 2 bases, with 8 bases between the two germline ends. CDR1 and CDR2 (germline): SGHRS, YFSETQ.

This clonotype was observed a few times. This CDR3 reads CASSRTFNEQFF. The CDR3 region has the DNA TGTGCCAGCTCGCGGACCTTCAATGAGCAGTTCTTC. The V gene is TRBV18, the J gene TRBJ2-1; D is unresolved. The CDR3 runs 12 residues. With 6 bases removed from V and 6 bases from J, the gap between germline ends came to 9 bases. CDR1 is KGHSH, CDR2 LQKENI, per germline.

This clonotype has just a few counts. The chain carries TRBV10-3 and TRBJ2-5; D call uncertain. Germline V gene data show CDR1 as ENHRY and CDR2 as SYGVKD. Trimming shortened V by 4 bases and J by 0 bases, and 9 bases separated the two germline ends. CDR3 size: 14 residues. This chain's CDR3 is CAISVAGYQETQYF. DNA for the CDR3: TGTGCCATCAGTGTGGCCGGGTACCAAGAGACCCAGTACTTC.

The CDR3 DNA follows: TGCGCCAGCAGCAGGGACAGTGGCTATGAAAAACTGTTTTTT. Translation gives CASSRDSGYEKLFF. The J gene is TRBJ1-4, the V gene TRBV5-1; 7 bases fit TRBD1. The CDR3 has 14 residues. With V trimmed by 4 bases and J by 6 bases, 6 bases remained unmatched. The germline V gene has CDR1 SGHRS and CDR2 YFSETQ.

This sequence joins TRBV4-3 and TRBJ2-7, with TRBD1 identical over 8 bases. V shed 3 bases, J shed 3 bases, and the junction held 10 bases outside the gene matches. This CDR3 region has 16 residues. Germline assignment: CDR1 LGHNA and CDR2 YSLEER. The CDR3 coding sequence is TGCGCCAGCAGCCAGGGATACAGGGGGTCGGGCTACGAGCAGTACTTC. Residues: CASSQGYRGSGYEQYF.

This clonotype was counted at least ten times. This chain joins TRBV12-3 or TRBV12-4 and TRBJ2-7; D possibly corresponds to TRBD1 (6 bases). V lost 3 bases, J lost 3 bases, and 9 bases lay in between. The CDR3 sequence is 13 residues long. CDR3: CASSLRGGYEQYF. The CDR3 nucleotides are TGTGCCAGCAGTTTGAGAGGGGGCTACGAGCAGTACTTC.

This chain uses TRBV15 with TRBJ2-4, with TRBD1 matching over 8 bases. Germline values: CDR1 LNHNV, CDR2 YYDKDF (reference sequence). V was pared by 1 base and J by 0 bases, with 5 bases of the junction left unmatched. The CDR3 has 17 residues. DNA of the CDR3: TGTGCCACCAGCAGAGGGGACAGGAATCTAGCCAAAAACATTCAGTACTTC. Encoded protein: CATSRGDRNLAKNIQYF.

The rearrangement uses TRBV7-2 and TRBJ2-5; TRBD1 matches 7 bases. Germline V gene data show CDR1 as SGHTA and CDR2 as FQGNSA. With V trimmed by 1 base and J by 5 bases, 10 bases remained unmatched. This CDR3 region has 16 residues. The CDR3, as DNA: TGTGCCAGCAGCTTAGGGCCCCACAGGGGAGAGGAGACCCAGTACTTC. As protein: CASSLGPHRGEETQYF.

The chain links TRBV5-5 to TRBJ2-5; no definite D call. The germline V gene has CDR1 SGHKS and CDR2 YYEKEE (reference sequence). The CDR3 length is 16 residues. Trimming shortened V by 3 bases and J by 5 bases, and 20 bases separated the two germline ends. The CDR3 nucleotides are TGTGCCAGCAGCTCCGCACCCGGGCGGTTAGGCGAGACCCAGTACTTC. It encodes CASSSAPGRLGETQYF.

In this sample, this clonotype turned up a few times. The gene calls are TRBV20-1 and TRBJ2-5; D perhaps matches TRBD2 (7 bases). Trimming shortened V by 0 bases and J by 6 bases, and 17 bases separated the two germline ends. The CDR3 consists of 15 residues. CDR1 and CDR2 (germline): DFQATT, SNEGSKA (reference sequence). CDR3 in amino acids: CSARDGGGLVQTQYF. The CDR3 nucleotides are TGCAGTGCTAGAGATGGGGGGGGCCTAGTCCAGACCCAGTACTTC.

This clonotype was counted ten times or more. This sequence joins TRBV4-3 and TRBJ2-2; 9 bases are a match to TRBD1. V shed 4 bases and J 4 bases; nucleotides not matched to a gene: 7. CDR3 length: 16 amino acids. Per the germline V gene, CDR1 is LGHNA and CDR2 is YSLEER. The CDR3 sequence is CASSLYRGQVTGELFF. DNA for the CDR3: TGCGCCAGCAGCCTGTACAGGGGGCAGGTCACCGGGGAGCTGTTTTTT.

A few counts support this clonotype. CDR3 in amino acids: CASWEPGQTYEQYF. The CDR3 DNA reads as TGTGCCAGCTGGGAACCGGGACAGACCTACGAGCAGTACTTC. The chain couples TRBV7-9 to TRBJ2-7, with 7 bases matching TRBD1. Losses at the gene ends were 8 bases for V and 2 bases for J; bases not matched to a gene: 9. The CDR3 is 14 amino acids. CDR1 is SEHNR and CDR2 is FQNEAQ in the germline V gene (reference sequence).

This clonotype was found a few times. The chain combines TRBV4-2 with TRBJ1-4, with no clear D. The CDR3 is made up of 15 amino acids. V was clipped by 2 bases and J by 0 bases, with 7 bases between them. Looked up from germline, CDR1 is LGHNA and CDR2 is YNFKEQ. CDR3 region: CASSQSGATNEKLFF. As DNA, the CDR3 is TGTGCCAGCAGCCAATCCGGTGCAACTAATGAAAAACTGTTTTTT.

J is TRBJ2-5 and V is TRBV6-1; D is perhaps TRBD1 (6 bases). The germline CDR1 and CDR2 sequences are MNHNS and SASEGT. The V end lost 6 bases, the J end lost 5 bases, and 22 bases lay between the germline ends. This CDR3 is 16 amino acids long. The CDR3 nucleotides are TGTGCCAGCAGGCCCAATGCAGGGGTAGTATATGAGACCCAGTACTTC. Amino acid sequence: CASRPNAGVVYETQYF.

V and J are TRBV7-2 and TRBJ1-2, with TRBD1 identical over 8 bases. Losses at the gene ends were 4 bases for V and 4 bases for J; bases not matched to a gene: 8. From germline, CDR1 is SGHTA and CDR2 FQGNSA. The CDR3 covers 15 residues. The CDR3 DNA reads TGTGCCAGCAGCTCACGGACAGGGAGAGTCTATGGCTACACCTTC. Amino acids: CASSSRTGRVYGYTF.

This chain joins TRBV20-1 and TRBJ2-5, with a weak D call TRBD1 (6 bases). Germline V gene sequence: CDR1 DFQATT, CDR2 SNEGSKA (reference sequence). With 6 bases removed from V and 9 bases from J, the gap between germline ends came to 20 bases. The CDR3 has 13 residues. CDR3 bases: TGCAGTGCGCGATCCGGGACATTCTGGGCCCAGTACTTC. Protein: CSARSGTFWAQYF.